These T cell receptor beta chains were read from a single sample in a study of blood T cell repertoires in COVID-19. Libraries were prepared by immunoSEQ multiplex PCR; TCRdb keeps only in-frame clonotypes and omits some of them. The data show under 300,000 clones, roughly 88% seen once. The sample taken for sequencing was PBMCs or T cells enriched from blood (not recorded which). The receptor set was obtained from a woman in her thirties or forties with acute COVID-19. CDR3s include the opening cysteine and the closing phenylalanine or tryptophan. D genes are given only for firm matches. Where a row states a size, it is once, few, many or the class of an expanded clone; other rows omit it.

j_gene: TRBJ1-2
abundance: few
v_gene: TRBV3-1/TRBV3-2
d_gene: .
CDR3nt: TGTGCCAGCAGCCAAGTTTCTGCGGGGGACTATGGCTACACCTTC
CDR3aa: CASSQVSAGDYGYTF

j_gene: TRBJ2-7
abundance: .
v_gene: TRBV4-3
d_gene: TRBD1
CDR3nt: TGCGCCAGCAGCCAAGCCCGGGACAGCGCCTACGAGCAGTACTTC
CDR3aa: CASSQARDSAYEQYF

j_gene: TRBJ1-5
abundance: .
v_gene: TRBV29-1
d_gene: .
CDR3nt: TGCAGCGCTTCACTGGGGGGGGATCAGCCCCAGCATTTT
CDR3aa: CSASLGGDQPQHF

j_gene: TRBJ2-7
abundance: .
v_gene: TRBV28
d_gene: TRBD1
CDR3nt: TGTGCCAGCAGCCGGGACAGGCATCCCTACGAGCAGTACTTC
CDR3aa: CASSRDRHPYEQYF

j_gene: TRBJ2-3
abundance: .
v_gene: TRBV10-3
d_gene: .
CDR3nt: TGTGCCATCAGTGAACGTAGTGGCGGGGGCACAGATACGCAGTATTTT
CDR3aa: CAISERSGGGTDTQYF

j_gene: TRBJ2-5
abundance: .
v_gene: TRBV10-3
d_gene: TRBD2
CDR3nt: TGTGCCATCGGCGGGGGGGTCCAAGAGACCCAGTACTTC
CDR3aa: CAIGGGVQETQYF

j_gene: TRBJ2-7
abundance: .
v_gene: TRBV5-1
d_gene: .
CDR3nt: TGCGCCAGCAGGCCCACTGGTAGCTACGAGCAGTACTTC
CDR3aa: CASRPTGSYEQYF

j_gene: TRBJ2-5
abundance: .
v_gene: TRBV24-1
d_gene: .
CDR3nt: TGTGCCACCAGTGACGCACAGGGGAGGGAGACCCAGTACTTC
CDR3aa: CATSDAQGRETQYF

j_gene: TRBJ1-6
abundance: .
v_gene: TRBV25-1
d_gene: .
CDR3nt: TGTGCCAGCAGTGAATCGAATTCACCCCTCCACTTT
CDR3aa: CASSESNSPLHF

j_gene: TRBJ2-1
abundance: .
v_gene: TRBV7-3
d_gene: TRBD2
CDR3nt: TGTGCCAGCAGCTTAGGCCTTCCCATTAGCGGGGGGAATGAGCAGTTCTTC
CDR3aa: CASSLGLPISGGNEQFF

j_gene: TRBJ1-2
abundance: .
v_gene: TRBV7-9
d_gene: TRBD1
CDR3nt: TGTGCCAGCAGCACAACTAGGGGGGACAGGGAGAACTATGGCTACACCTTC
CDR3aa: CASSTTRGDRENYGYTF

j_gene: TRBJ2-5
abundance: .
v_gene: TRBV5-6
d_gene: .
CDR3nt: TGTGCCAGCAGCTTCAGGTTCCAAGAGACCCAGTACTTC
CDR3aa: CASSFRFQETQYF

j_gene: TRBJ1-1
abundance: .
v_gene: TRBV25-1
d_gene: .
CDR3nt: TGTGCCAGCAGTGAAACCTCTAGAGTGTCCGCTTTCTTT
CDR3aa: CASSETSRVSAFF

j_gene: TRBJ2-2
abundance: .
v_gene: TRBV12-5
d_gene: TRBD2
CDR3nt: TGTGCTAGTGGTTTGGTACTGGCGGGAGGGCCCGGGGAGCTGTTTTTT
CDR3aa: CASGLVLAGGPGELFF

j_gene: TRBJ2-3
abundance: .
v_gene: TRBV2
d_gene: .
CDR3nt: TGTGCCAGCAGTGATCCGGGGTCTAGCACAGATACGCAGTATTTT
CDR3aa: CASSDPGSSTDTQYF

j_gene: TRBJ2-7
abundance: .
v_gene: TRBV28
d_gene: TRBD1
CDR3nt: TGTGCCAGCAGTTTAATCGGACAGGGGGGTTACGAGCAGTACTTC
CDR3aa: CASSLIGQGGYEQYF